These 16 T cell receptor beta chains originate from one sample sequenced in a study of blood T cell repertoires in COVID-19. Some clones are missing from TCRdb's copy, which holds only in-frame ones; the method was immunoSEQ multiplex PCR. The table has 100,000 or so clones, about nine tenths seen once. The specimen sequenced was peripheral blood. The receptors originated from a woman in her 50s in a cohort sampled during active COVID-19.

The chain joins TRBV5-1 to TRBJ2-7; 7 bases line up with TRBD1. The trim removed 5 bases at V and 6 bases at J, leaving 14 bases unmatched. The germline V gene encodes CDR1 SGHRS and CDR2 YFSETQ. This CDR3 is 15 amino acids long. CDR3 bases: TGCGCCAGCAGTGATGGGGCCGGGACAGTGTCCGAGCAGTACTTC. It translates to CASSDGAGTVSEQYF.

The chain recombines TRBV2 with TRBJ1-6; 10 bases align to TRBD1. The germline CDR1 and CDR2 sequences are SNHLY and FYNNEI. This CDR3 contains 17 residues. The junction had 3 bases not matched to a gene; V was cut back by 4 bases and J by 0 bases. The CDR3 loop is CASSGGQGSSYNSPLHF. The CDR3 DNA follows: TGTGCCAGCAGTGGGGGACAGGGGAGCTCCTATAATTCACCCCTCCACTTT.

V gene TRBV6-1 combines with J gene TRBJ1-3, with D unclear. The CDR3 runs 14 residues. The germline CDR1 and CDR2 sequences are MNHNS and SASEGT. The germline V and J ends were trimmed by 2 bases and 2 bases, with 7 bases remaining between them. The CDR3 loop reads CASSENSAGNTIYF. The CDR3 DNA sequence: TGTGCCAGCAGTGAAAACTCTGCTGGAAACACCATATATTTT.

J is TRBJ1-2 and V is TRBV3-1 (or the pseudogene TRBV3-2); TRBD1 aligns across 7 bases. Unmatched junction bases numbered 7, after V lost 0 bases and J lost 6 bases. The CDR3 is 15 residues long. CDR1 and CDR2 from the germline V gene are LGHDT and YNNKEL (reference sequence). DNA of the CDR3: TGTGCCAGCAGCCAAGATGACAGGGAAGGGAATGGCTACACCTTC. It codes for CASSQDDREGNGYTF.

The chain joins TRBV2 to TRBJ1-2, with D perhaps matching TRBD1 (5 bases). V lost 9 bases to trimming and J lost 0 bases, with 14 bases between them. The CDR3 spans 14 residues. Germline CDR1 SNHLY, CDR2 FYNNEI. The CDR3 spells CASAPSGANYGYTF. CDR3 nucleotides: TGTGCCAGTGCCCCATCGGGGGCTAACTATGGCTACACCTTC.

The CDR3 bases are TGCGCCAGCAGCCACGGAGGAGGATACGAGCAGTACTTC. Residues: CASSHGGGYEQYF. The chain uses TRBV4-1 and TRBJ2-7; D is perhaps TRBD2 (5 bases). The CDR3 runs to 13 residues. V was pared by 3 bases and J by 4 bases, with 10 bases between. Germline values: CDR1 MGHRA, CDR2 YSYEKL.

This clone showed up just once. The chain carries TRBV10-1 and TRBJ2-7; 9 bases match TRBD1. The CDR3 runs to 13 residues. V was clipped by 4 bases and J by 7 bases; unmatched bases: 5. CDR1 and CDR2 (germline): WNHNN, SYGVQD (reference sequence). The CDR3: CASSGGTGREQYF. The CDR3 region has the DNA TGCGCCAGCAGTGGCGGGACAGGGCGAGAGCAGTACTTC.

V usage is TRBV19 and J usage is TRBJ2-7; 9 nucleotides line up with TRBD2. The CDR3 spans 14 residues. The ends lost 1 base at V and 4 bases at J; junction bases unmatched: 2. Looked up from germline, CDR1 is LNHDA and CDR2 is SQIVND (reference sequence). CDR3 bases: TGTGCCAGTAGTATAGGACTAGCGGAGTACGAGCAGTACTTC. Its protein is CASSIGLAEYEQYF.

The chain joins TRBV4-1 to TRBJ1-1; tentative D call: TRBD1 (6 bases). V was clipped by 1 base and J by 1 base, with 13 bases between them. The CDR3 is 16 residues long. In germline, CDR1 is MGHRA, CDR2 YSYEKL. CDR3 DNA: TGCGCCAGCAGCCAAGTTTTTGGACAGAGGAACACTGAAGCTTTCTTT. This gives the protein CASSQVFGQRNTEAFF.

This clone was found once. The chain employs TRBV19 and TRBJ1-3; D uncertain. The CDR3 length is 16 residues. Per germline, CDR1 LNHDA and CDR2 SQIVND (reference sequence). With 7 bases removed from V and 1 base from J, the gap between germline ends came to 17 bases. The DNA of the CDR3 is TGTGCCAGTATGGAAATTGGGAGGGCGTCTGGAAACACCATATATTTT. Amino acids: CASMEIGRASGNTIYF.

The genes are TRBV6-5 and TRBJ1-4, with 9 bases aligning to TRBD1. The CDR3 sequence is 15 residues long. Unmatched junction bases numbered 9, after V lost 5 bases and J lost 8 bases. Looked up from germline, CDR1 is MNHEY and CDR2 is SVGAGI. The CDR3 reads CASSHRDRDEEKLFF. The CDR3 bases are TGTGCCAGCAGTCACCGGGACAGGGATGAAGAAAAACTGTTTTTT.

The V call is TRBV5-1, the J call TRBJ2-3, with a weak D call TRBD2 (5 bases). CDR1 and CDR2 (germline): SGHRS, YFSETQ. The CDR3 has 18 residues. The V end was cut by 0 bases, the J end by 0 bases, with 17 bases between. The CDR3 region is CASSLGLATPTSTDTQYF. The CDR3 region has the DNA TGCGCCAGCAGCTTGGGGCTAGCAACACCAACTAGCACAGATACGCAGTATTTT.

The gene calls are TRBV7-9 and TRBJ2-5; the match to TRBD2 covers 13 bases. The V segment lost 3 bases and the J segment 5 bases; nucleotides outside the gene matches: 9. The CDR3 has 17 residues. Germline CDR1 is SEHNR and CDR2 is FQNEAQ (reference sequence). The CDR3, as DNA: TGTGCCAGCAGCTTCCCCGGACTAGCGGGAGCTCCGGAGACCCAGTACTTC. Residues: CASSFPGLAGAPETQYF.

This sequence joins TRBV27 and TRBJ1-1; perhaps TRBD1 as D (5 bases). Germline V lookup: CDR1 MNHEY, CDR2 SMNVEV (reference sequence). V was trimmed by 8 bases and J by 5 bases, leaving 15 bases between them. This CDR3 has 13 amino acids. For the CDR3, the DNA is TGTGCCAGCTCCTGGGGGGGGAGTACTGAAGCTTTCTTT. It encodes CASSWGGSTEAFF.

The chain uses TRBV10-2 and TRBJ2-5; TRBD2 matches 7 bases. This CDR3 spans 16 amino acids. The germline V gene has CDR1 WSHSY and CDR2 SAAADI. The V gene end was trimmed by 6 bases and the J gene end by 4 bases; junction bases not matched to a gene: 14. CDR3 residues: CASSNRLARDPETQYF. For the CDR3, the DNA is TGCGCCAGCAGCAATAGACTAGCCCGAGACCCAGAGACCCAGTACTTC.

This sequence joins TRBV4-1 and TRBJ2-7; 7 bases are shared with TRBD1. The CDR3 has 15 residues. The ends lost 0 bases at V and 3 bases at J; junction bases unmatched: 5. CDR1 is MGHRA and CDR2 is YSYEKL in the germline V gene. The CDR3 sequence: CASSQDHGTVYEQYF. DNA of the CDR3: TGCGCCAGCAGCCAAGACCACGGGACAGTCTACGAGCAGTACTTC.